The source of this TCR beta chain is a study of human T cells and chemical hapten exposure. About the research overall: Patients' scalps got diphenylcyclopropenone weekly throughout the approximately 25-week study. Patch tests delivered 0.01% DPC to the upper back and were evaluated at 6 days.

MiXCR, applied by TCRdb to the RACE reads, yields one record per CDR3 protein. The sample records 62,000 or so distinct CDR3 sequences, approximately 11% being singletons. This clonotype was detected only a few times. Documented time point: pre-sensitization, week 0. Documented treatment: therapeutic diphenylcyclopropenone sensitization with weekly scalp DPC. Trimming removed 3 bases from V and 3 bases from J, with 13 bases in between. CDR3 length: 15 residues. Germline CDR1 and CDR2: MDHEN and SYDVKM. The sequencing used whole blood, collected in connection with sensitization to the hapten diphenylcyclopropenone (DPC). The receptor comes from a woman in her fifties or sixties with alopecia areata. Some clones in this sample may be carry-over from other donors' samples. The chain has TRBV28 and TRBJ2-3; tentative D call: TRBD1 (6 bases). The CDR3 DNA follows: TGTGCCAGCAGTTTCAGGGGACGATGGACAGATACGCAGTATTTT. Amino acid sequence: CASSFRGRWTDTQYF.